The clone carrying this TCR beta chain was found many times. V was pared by 6 bases and J by 5 bases, with 5 bases of the junction left unmatched. CDR1 MNHEY and CDR2 SVGEGT come from the germline V gene. The CDR3 consists of 14 residues. This record comes from a study of kidney transplant recipient with SARS-CoV-2 infection. TCRdb redid the calling of the reads with MiXCR, one entry per CDR3 protein. The table records roughly 250,000 distinct CDR3 sequences, about 28% of them present only once. The receptor's source is a young adult male patient who had COVID-19 and was a kidney transplant recipient. Some T cells may possibly be graft donor cells. Sequenced material: a blood sample, taken at baseline and on day 111 from a kidney transplant recipient. This chain uses TRBV6-2 or TRBV6-3 with TRBJ1-2, with 11 bases identical to TRBD1. This CDR3 reads CASRNGQGAYGYTF. DNA of the CDR3: TGTGCCAGCAGAAACGGACAGGGGGCTTATGGCTACACCTTC.